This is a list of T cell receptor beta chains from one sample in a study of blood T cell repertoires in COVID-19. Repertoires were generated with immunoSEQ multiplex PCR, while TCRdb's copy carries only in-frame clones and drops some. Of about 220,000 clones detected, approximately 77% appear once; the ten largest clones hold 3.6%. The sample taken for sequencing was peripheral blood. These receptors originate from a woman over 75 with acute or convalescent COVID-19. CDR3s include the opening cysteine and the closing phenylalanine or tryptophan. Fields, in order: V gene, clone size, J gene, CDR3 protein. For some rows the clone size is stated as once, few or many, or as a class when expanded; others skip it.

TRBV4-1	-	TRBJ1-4	CASSQGSSGATNEKLFF
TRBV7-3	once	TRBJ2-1	CASSRTGSSYNEQFF
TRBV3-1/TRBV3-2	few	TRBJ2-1	CASSQDRGLQFF
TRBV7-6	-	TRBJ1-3	CASSLNPTGVLGNTIYF
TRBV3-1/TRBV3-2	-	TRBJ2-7	CASSQTTASYEQYF
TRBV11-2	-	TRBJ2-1	CASSKTGYNEQFF
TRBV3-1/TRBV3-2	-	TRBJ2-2	CASSQDFGNGELFF
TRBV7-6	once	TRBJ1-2	CASSPRRGISNYGYTF
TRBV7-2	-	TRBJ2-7	CASSLRRSGAYEQYF
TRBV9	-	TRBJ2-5	CASSVVPGVQETQYF
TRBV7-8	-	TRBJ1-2	CASSLDKGYGYTF
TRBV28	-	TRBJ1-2	CASRNRDSLYGYTF
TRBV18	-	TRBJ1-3	CASSPLRTGENTIYF
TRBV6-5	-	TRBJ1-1	CASKTRRSEAFF
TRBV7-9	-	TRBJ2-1	CASSLRSGGAREQFF
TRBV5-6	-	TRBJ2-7	CASSPGLRGSYEQYF
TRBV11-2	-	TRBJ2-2	CASSLKWTGVGELFF
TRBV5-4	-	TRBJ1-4	CASSQAPVTAQNEKLFF
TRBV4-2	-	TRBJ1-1	CASSREGGRVNTEAFF
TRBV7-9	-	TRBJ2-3	CASSPLRSNTDTQYF
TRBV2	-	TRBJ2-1	CASAWEGTSGRNEQFF
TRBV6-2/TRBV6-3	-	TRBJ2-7	CASSSGAYEQYF
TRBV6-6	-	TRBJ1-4	CASNPGRTSEKLFF
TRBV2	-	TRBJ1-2	CASSLGQGNYGYTF
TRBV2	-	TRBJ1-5	CASSEEGVGNQPQHF
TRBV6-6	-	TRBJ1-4	CASSRPLTNEKLFF
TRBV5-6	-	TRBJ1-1	CASSLLTTRGQPAFF
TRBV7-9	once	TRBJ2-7	CASSLGTGLFSYEQYF
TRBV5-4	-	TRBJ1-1	CASSSAGGDTEAFF
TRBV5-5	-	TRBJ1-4	CASSFGGEGNEKLFF
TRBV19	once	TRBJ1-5	CASSIHAGTGDNQPQHF
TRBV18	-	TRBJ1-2	CASSFGQGNYGYTF
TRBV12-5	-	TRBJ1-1	CASGLVRPLAGLEAFF
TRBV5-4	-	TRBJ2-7	CASSLAGEGSEQYF
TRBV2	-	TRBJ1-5	CATARGAQGNQPQHF
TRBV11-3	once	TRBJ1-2	CASSLDSGYGYTF
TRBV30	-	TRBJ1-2	CAWSGWGRFSGYTF
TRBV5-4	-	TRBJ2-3	CASSLLAGDTQYF
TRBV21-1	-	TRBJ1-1	CASSKAGQGNTEAFF
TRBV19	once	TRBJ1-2	CASSRGAIHPTNYGYTF
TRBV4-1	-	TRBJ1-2	CASSQDRVNRGYTF
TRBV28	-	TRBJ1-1	CASSPQGGQNTEAFF
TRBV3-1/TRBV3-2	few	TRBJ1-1	CASSQTTGGSEAFF
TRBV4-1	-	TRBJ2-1	CARSQDSSGGGYNEQFF
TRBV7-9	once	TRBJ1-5	CASRSKLVRGYQPQHF
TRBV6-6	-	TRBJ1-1	CASSFGQAGAFF
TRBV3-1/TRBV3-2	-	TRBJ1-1	CASSPTQGWTEAFF
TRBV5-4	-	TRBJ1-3	CASSLQGASGNTIYF
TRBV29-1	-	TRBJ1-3	CSGEDSGNTIYF
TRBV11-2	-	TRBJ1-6	CASSSTTGLGSPLHF
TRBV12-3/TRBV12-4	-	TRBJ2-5	CASSSTGETQYF
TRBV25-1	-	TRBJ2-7	CASRTESSYEQYF
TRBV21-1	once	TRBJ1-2	CASNLHERQGQYGYTF
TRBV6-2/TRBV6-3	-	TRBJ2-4	CASSLQGIAKNIQYF
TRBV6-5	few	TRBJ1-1	CASYTGGENTEAFF
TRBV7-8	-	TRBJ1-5	CASSYSGGQPQHF
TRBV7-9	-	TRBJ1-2	CASSPRGGDGYTF